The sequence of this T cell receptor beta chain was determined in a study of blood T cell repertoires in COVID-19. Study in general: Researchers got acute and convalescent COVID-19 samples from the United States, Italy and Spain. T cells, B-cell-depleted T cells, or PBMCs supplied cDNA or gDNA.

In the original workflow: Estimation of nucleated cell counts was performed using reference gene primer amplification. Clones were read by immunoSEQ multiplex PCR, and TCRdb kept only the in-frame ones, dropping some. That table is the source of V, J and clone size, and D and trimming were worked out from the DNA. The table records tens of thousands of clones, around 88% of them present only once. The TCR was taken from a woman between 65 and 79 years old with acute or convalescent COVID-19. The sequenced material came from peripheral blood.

The CDR3 sequence: CASVRMDSTYNEQFF. CDR3 nucleotides: TGTGCCAGCGTGCGGATGGACAGCACCTACAATGAGCAGTTCTTC. The rearrangement uses TRBV2 and TRBJ2-1, with D tentatively TRBD1 (6 bases). Germline values: CDR1 SNHLY, CDR2 FYNNEI. The CDR3 loop spans 15 amino acids. V lost 8 bases, J lost 2 bases, and 16 bases lay in between. The variable domain in full, with the rest retrieved from reference TRBV2 and TRBJ2-1, is EPEVTQTPSHQVTQMGQEVILRCVPISNHLYFYWYRQILGQKVEFLVSFYNNEISEKSEIFDDQFSVERPDGSNFTLKIRSTKLEDSAMYFCASVRMDSTYNEQFFGPGTRLTVL.